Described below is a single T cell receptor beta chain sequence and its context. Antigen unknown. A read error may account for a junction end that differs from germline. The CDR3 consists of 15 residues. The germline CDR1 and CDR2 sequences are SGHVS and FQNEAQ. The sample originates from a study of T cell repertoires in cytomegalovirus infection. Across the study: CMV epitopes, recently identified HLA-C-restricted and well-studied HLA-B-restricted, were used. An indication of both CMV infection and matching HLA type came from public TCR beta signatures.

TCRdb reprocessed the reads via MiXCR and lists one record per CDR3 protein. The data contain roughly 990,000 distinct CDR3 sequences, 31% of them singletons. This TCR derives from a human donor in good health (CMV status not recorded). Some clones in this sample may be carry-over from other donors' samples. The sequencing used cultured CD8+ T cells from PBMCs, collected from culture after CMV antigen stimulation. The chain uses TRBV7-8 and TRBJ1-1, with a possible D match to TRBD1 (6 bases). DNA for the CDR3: TGTCCCAGCAGCCAATGGGGGGGCCTGAACACTGAAGCTTTCTTT. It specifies CPSSQWGGLNTEAFF. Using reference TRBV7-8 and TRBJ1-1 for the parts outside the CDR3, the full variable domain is GAGVSQSPRYKVAKRGQDVALRCDPISGHVSLFWYQQALGQGPEFLTYFQNEAQLDKSGLPSDRFFAERPEGSVSTLKIQRTQQEDSAVYLCPSSQWGGLNTEAFFGQGTRLTVV.